These T cell receptor beta chains were read from a single sample in a study of radiation and T cells in renal cell carcinoma. Profiled with immunoSEQ multiplex PCR; TCRdb holds only in-frame clones, not every one. There are fewer than 150,000 clones in the sample; about 88% occur only once, and about 5.6% lies in the top ten. Sequenced here: blood, sampled from a patient whose treatment included radiotherapy and nephrectomy. Receptors were obtained from a woman in her 70s with renal cell carcinoma. The CDR3 runs from the conserved cysteine through the conserved F or W. The D gene is left open where the match is weak. A row's size may be missing; if present it is once, few, many or a size class.

CDR3 DNA	CDR3 protein	V gene	J gene	D gene	clone size
TGTGCCAGCAGCACCGGGACGGTCTCCTCTGGGGCCAACGTCCTGACTTTC	CASSTGTVSSGANVLTF	TRBV9	TRBJ2-6	NA	NA
TGTGCCAGCAGTGAGTCCTGGACGGTCTATGGCTACACCTTC	CASSESWTVYGYTF	TRBV6-1	TRBJ1-2	NA	NA
TGTGCCAGCAGCCGAACTGGCGGGGGGGGCACCGGGGAGCTGTTTTTT	CASSRTGGGGTGELFF	TRBV4-2	TRBJ2-2	TRBD2	NA
TGTGCCAGCAGTGAAGACGGGTACTCCTATGGCTACACCTTC	CASSEDGYSYGYTF	TRBV2	TRBJ1-2	NA	once
TGTGCCAGCAGCTTGAGACTAGCGGGGGGGTATGAGCAGTTCTTC	CASSLRLAGGYEQFF	TRBV5-4	TRBJ2-1	TRBD2	NA
TGCGCCAGCAGCTTTGACTCGACCTCTGGAAACACCATATATTTT	CASSFDSTSGNTIYF	TRBV5-1	TRBJ1-3	NA	once
TGCGCCAGCAGCCCCCCCCGGGACAGGGCCAGTGGCTACACCTTC	CASSPPRDRASGYTF	TRBV5-1	TRBJ1-2	TRBD1	NA
TGTGCCAGTAGTACTCCCCCTGGACAGGGGGCGCATCTGTCTGAAGCTTTCTTT	CASSTPPGQGAHLSEAFF	TRBV19	TRBJ1-1	TRBD1	NA
TGTGCCAGCAGCCAAGGTGCTAGCGGGGGGGGTCAAGAGACCCAGTACTTC	CASSQGASGGGQETQYF	TRBV4-2	TRBJ2-5	TRBD2	NA
TGTGCCAGCAGCCCAATCGAGGGTCGTGGCTACACCTTC	CASSPIEGRGYTF	TRBV6-4	TRBJ1-2	NA	NA
TGTGCCAGCAGCTCGCTTTGGGAGTATGGCTACACCTTC	CASSSLWEYGYTF	TRBV11-3	TRBJ1-2	NA	NA
TGCGCCAGCAGCCAAGGTACAGGGGTTCAGGGCTATGGCTACACCTTC	CASSQGTGVQGYGYTF	TRBV4-3	TRBJ1-2	TRBD1	NA
TGTGCCAGCAGTTCCGTACCGTCTAACTATGGCTACACCTTC	CASSSVPSNYGYTF	TRBV28	TRBJ1-2	NA	NA
TGTGCCAGCAGCAGGGGAGACAGTAACACTGAAGCTTTCTTT	CASSRGDSNTEAFF	TRBV5-5	TRBJ1-1	NA	NA
TGTGCCAGCAGTGAAACGAGGAACACTGAAGCTTTCTTT	CASSETRNTEAFF	TRBV2	TRBJ1-1	NA	NA
TGTGCCAGCAGCCCTACCCCCGCTGGAGCGGGGGGAGATACGCAGTATTTT	CASSPTPAGAGGDTQYF	TRBV14	TRBJ2-3	TRBD2	NA
TGTGCCAGCAGCAAGGGACCCTCCTACGAGCAGTACTTC	CASSKGPSYEQYF	TRBV7-3	TRBJ2-7	NA	NA
TGTGCCAGCAGCTTAGCGCTCGGGGGAACTAATGAAAAACTGTTTTTT	CASSLALGGTNEKLFF	TRBV7-8	TRBJ1-4	NA	NA
TGCGCCAGCAGCTTGAAGTCGGCCTCCTACGAGCAGTACTTC	CASSLKSASYEQYF	TRBV5-1	TRBJ2-7	NA	NA
TGCGCCAGCAGCTTGGGGGCAGTAGTTACAGATACGCAGTATTTT	CASSLGAVVTDTQYF	TRBV5-1	TRBJ2-3	NA	NA
TGTGCCAGTAGGCCTGGGGAACAGCCCCAGCATTTT	CASRPGEQPQHF	TRBV19	TRBJ1-5	NA	NA
TGTGCCTGGAGTGTTGGGCCCACTGAAGCTTTCTTT	CAWSVGPTEAFF	TRBV30	TRBJ1-1	NA	NA
TGTGCCAGCAGTGTCTCGACATCCCATGAGCAGTTCTTC	CASSVSTSHEQFF	TRBV6-1	TRBJ2-1	NA	NA
TGTGCCAGCAGCTTAGCGCGACAGGTCGGAGGTAATCAGCCCCAGCATTTT	CASSLARQVGGNQPQHF	TRBV7-2	TRBJ1-5	NA	once
TGTGCCAGCAGACAGGGGGGAGGAGGAGCAGATACGCAGTATTTT	CASRQGGGGADTQYF	TRBV28	TRBJ2-3	TRBD1	NA
TGTGCCAGTAGTATAGATGGTTCAGGGACGTATGGCTACACCTTC	CASSIDGSGTYGYTF	TRBV19	TRBJ1-2	NA	NA
TGTGCCTCCGGGGGGGCGGGACAGGGAGGCACAGATACGCAGTATTTT	CASGGAGQGGTDTQYF	TRBV28	TRBJ2-3	NA	NA
TGTGCCAGCAGGTCAAAAAAACCCGGCAGGGTTTGGAACATGAACACTGAAGCTTTCTTT	CASRSKKPGRVWNMNTEAFF	TRBV5-8	TRBJ1-1	NA	NA
TGTGCCAGCAGTTCCGGCGGGGGCGGGGGGCAAGAGACCCAGTACTTC	CASSSGGGGGQETQYF	TRBV5-4	TRBJ2-5	TRBD2	NA
TGTGCCAGCAGCTTGGTAGGACTAGCGGGTTCCTACGAGCAGTACTTC	CASSLVGLAGSYEQYF	TRBV5-6	TRBJ2-7	TRBD2	NA
TGTGCCAGCAGCTTGGCAGGACGGATCAGCTATGGCTACACCTTC	CASSLAGRISYGYTF	TRBV5-4	TRBJ1-2	NA	NA
TGTGCCTGGAGTCCCTCCTATAATTCACCCCTCCACTTT	CAWSPSYNSPLHF	TRBV30	TRBJ1-6	NA	NA
TGCGCCAGCAGCCAAGAAGGCGGGCCCTCCTACAATGAGCAGTTCTTC	CASSQEGGPSYNEQFF	TRBV4-3	TRBJ2-1	NA	NA
TGTGCCAGCAGCGTAATGTGGGCAGATACGCAGTATTTT	CASSVMWADTQYF	TRBV9	TRBJ2-3	NA	once
TGTGCCAGTAGTCGGGCGGGGGCCACCGGGGAGCTGTTTTTT	CASSRAGATGELFF	TRBV19	TRBJ2-2	NA	NA
TGCGCCAGCAGCCCGGGGAATCGGGACAGGGACTACGAGCAGTACTTC	CASSPGNRDRDYEQYF	TRBV4-1	TRBJ2-7	TRBD1	few
TGTGCCACCAGCAAACAGGGGAGTCAGCCCCAGCATTTT	CATSKQGSQPQHF	TRBV15	TRBJ1-5	TRBD1	NA